The 22 T cell receptor beta chains reported below all come from one sample, sequenced in a study of blood T cell repertoires in COVID-19. The method was immunoSEQ multiplex PCR; TCRdb's version includes in-frame clones alone and lacks a portion of them. The sample yields 150,000 to 170,000 clones, 84% seen once. The sequencing input was PBMCs or T cells enriched from blood (not recorded which). The receptors derive from a man aged 45 to 65 who had recovered from COVID-19.

The chain combines TRBV18 with TRBJ1-2; D perhaps matches TRBD1 (5 bases). The CDR3 loop spans 13 amino acids. V gave up 2 bases and J gave up 6 bases, with 10 bases separating them. Germline V gives CDR1 KGHSH, CDR2 LQKENI. CDR3 in DNA: TGTGCCAGCTCACCAGAGACAGAGAATGGCTACACCTTC. It translates to CASSPETENGYTF.

The chain couples TRBV3-1 (or the pseudogene TRBV3-2) to TRBJ1-5; possibly TRBD1 for D (5 bases). V lost 2 bases, J lost 6 bases, and 11 bases lay in between. The length of the CDR3 is 14 residues. Germline V lookup: CDR1 LGHDT, CDR2 YNNKEL (reference sequence). CDR3 loop: CASSQRGSGQPQHF. CDR3 DNA: TGTGCCAGCAGCCAAAGGGGATCGGGTCAGCCCCAGCATTTT.

This chain connects TRBV7-9 to TRBJ1-1; 9 bases align to TRBD1. Germline CDR1 is SEHNR and CDR2 is FQNEAQ (reference sequence). J lost 1 base, V lost 1 base, and 4 bases had no gene match. This CDR3 spans 16 amino acids. CDR3: CASSLDEGQGNTEAFF. The CDR3, as DNA: TGTGCCAGCAGCTTAGACGAGGGACAGGGGAACACTGAAGCTTTCTTT. The full variable domain, in which reference TRBV7-9 and TRBJ1-1 provide the parts outside the CDR3, is DTGVSQNPRHKITKRGQNVTFRCDPISEHNRLYWYRQTLGQGPEFLTYFQNEAQLEKSRLLSDRFSAERPKGSFSTLEIQRTEQGDSAMYLCASSLDEGQGNTEAFFGQGTRLTVV.

This chain links TRBV28 with TRBJ2-3, with 10 bases lining up with TRBD2. Germline trimming cut 1 base from V and 0 bases from J; bases unmatched to any gene: 10. This CDR3 comprises 19 residues. Looked up from germline, CDR1 is MDHEN and CDR2 is SYDVKM. CDR3 sequence (DNA): TGTGCCAGCAGTTTATATATGTCACCTAGCGGGGGTAGCACAGATACGCAGTATTTT. Translation: CASSLYMSPSGGSTDTQYF.

This clone appeared a single time. The rearrangement joins TRBV16 to TRBJ1-5; TRBD1 might be the D (6 bases). Trimming pared 0 bases from V and 11 bases from J, leaving 11 bases between. The CDR3 spans 13 residues. Germline CDR1 reads KGHSY; CDR2 reads FQNENV. The CDR3 DNA follows: TGTGCCAGCAGCCAATCTGTGGCAGGGGCCCAGCATTTT. Its protein is CASSQSVAGAQHF.

This chain connects TRBV7-9 to TRBJ2-5; tentatively, D is TRBD2 (5 bases). The V gene's germline CDR1 is SEHNR and CDR2 FQNEAQ (reference sequence). V gave up 2 bases and J gave up 2 bases, with 9 bases separating them. CDR3 length equals 14 residues. The chain's CDR3 is CASSLLLEQETQYF. CDR3 nucleotides: TGTGCCAGCAGCTTATTACTAGAGCAAGAGACCCAGTACTTC.

The rearrangement uses TRBV3-1 (or the pseudogene TRBV3-2) and TRBJ1-5; D possibly corresponds to TRBD1 (5 bases). The CDR3 has 14 residues. V was trimmed by 1 base and J by 3 bases, leaving 7 bases between them. Germline values: CDR1 LGHDT, CDR2 YNNKEL (reference sequence). The DNA of the CDR3 is TGTGCCAGCAGCCAAGCAGGGAACAATCAGCCCCAGCATTTT. Translating it yields CASSQAGNNQPQHF.

This clone is a singleton in its sample. The rearrangement uses TRBV11-3 and TRBJ2-5; D might be TRBD2 (6 bases). CDR3 size: 15 residues. Per the germline V gene, CDR1 is SGHNT and CDR2 is YENEEA. V was pared by 7 bases and J by 3 bases, with 18 bases between. The CDR3 spells CASTTAFSGKETQYF. The CDR3 nucleotides are TGTGCCAGCACGACAGCGTTTAGCGGAAAAGAGACCCAGTACTTC.

This chain links TRBV4-2 with TRBJ2-7, with 12 positions matching TRBD2. Germline V gene data show CDR1 as LGHNA and CDR2 as YNFKEQ. The J segment lost 3 bases and the V segment lost 4 bases, leaving 10 bases of the junction unmatched. This CDR3 has 17 residues. Here the CDR3 DNA reads TGTGCCAGCAGCCCGATCCCGACTAGCGGGGGACTCTACGAGCAGTACTTC. It encodes CASSPIPTSGGLYEQYF.

This chain joins TRBV27 and TRBJ1-6; D possibly corresponds to TRBD1 (6 bases). V was shortened by 3 bases and J by 5 bases, with 14 bases between the two germline ends. The CDR3 has 16 residues. The V gene's germline CDR1 is MNHEY and CDR2 SMNVEV (reference sequence). In DNA form, the CDR3 reads TGTGCCAGCAGTTTCTCCGACAGGTCTAATAATTCACCCCTCCACTTT. Its translation: CASSFSDRSNNSPLHF.

The rearrangement uses TRBV5-6 and TRBJ2-2; 7 nucleotides align to TRBD1. V dropped 3 bases and J dropped 5; count of bases not matched to a gene: 16. The CDR3 is made up of 18 amino acids. Germline V gene data show CDR1 as SGHDT and CDR2 as YYEEEE. The CDR3 sequence: CASSSPSGETGLTGELFF. CDR3 sequence (DNA): TGTGCCAGCAGCTCCCCCTCGGGTGAGACAGGGCTTACCGGGGAGCTGTTTTTT.

The chain combines TRBV2 with TRBJ1-1; 10 bases line up with TRBD1. The germline V gene has CDR1 SNHLY and CDR2 FYNNEI. The CDR3 runs to 13 residues. V trimming: 6 bases; J trimming: 7 bases; junction bases outside the gene matches: 5. CDR3 sequence reads: CASRGDRGSEAFF. The CDR3 nucleotides read TGTGCCAGCAGGGGGGACAGGGGCAGTGAAGCTTTCTTT.

This clone was counted a single time. The chain links TRBV29-1 to TRBJ1-4; D ambiguous. Trimming took 6 bases from V and 14 from J, leaving 13 bases between them. The germline gives CDR1 SQVTM, CDR2 ANQGSEA. The CDR3 sequence is 10 residues long. The CDR3 loop reads CSVEDPGLFF. The CDR3 nucleotides read TGCAGCGTGGAGGATCCCGGTCTGTTTTTT.

J is TRBJ1-1 and V is TRBV3-1 (or the pseudogene TRBV3-2); D not certain. The CDR3 extends over 14 amino acids. V lost 0 bases and J 1 base, leaving 6 bases between the germline ends. Germline V gene lookup returns CDR1 LGHDT and CDR2 YNNKEL (reference sequence). Here the CDR3 DNA reads TGTGCCAGCAGCCAAGAACAGCAGAACACTGAAGCTTTCTTT. Translated, it gives CASSQEQQNTEAFF.

This chain uses TRBV7-2 with TRBJ2-7, with a weak D call TRBD1 (6 bases). This CDR3 contains 15 residues. Per germline, CDR1 SGHTA and CDR2 FQGNSA. The V end was cut by 1 base, the J end by 0 bases, with 10 bases between. This chain's CDR3 is CASSLDTGPSYEQYF. CDR3 sequence (DNA): TGTGCCAGCAGCTTAGATACAGGGCCCTCCTACGAGCAGTACTTC.

This sequence joins TRBV5-1 and TRBJ1-2; the D gene is possibly TRBD1 (5 bases). The CDR3 is 15 amino acids. Germline loops: CDR1 SGHRS, CDR2 YFSETQ. With 3 bases removed from V and 6 bases from J, the gap between germline ends came to 18 bases. CDR3 sequence: CASSSSTDRQHGYTF. CDR3 DNA: TGCGCCAGCAGCTCATCTACCGACAGACAACATGGCTACACCTTC.

This clone was recorded once. The chain carries TRBV2 and TRBJ1-2; maybe TRBD1 (5 bases). CDR1 is SNHLY and CDR2 is FYNNEI in the germline V gene. The CDR3 covers 14 residues. Trimming shortened V by 2 bases and J by 7 bases, and 14 bases separated the two germline ends. DNA of the CDR3: TGTGCCAGCAGTGAATCGGGGGAGTTTGGTGGCTACACCTTC. It encodes CASSESGEFGGYTF.

The rearrangement uses TRBV7-9 and TRBJ1-2, with TRBD1 matching 12 bases. CDR1 and CDR2 from the germline V gene are SEHNR and FQNEAQ (reference sequence). CDR3 length: 19 amino acids. V lost 6 bases to trimming and J lost 3 bases; unmatched junction nucleotides: 17. CDR3 sequence: CASSPLNPGTGGSHYGYTF. CDR3 bases: TGTGCCAGCAGTCCCCTGAATCCCGGGACAGGGGGCAGTCACTATGGCTACACCTTC. Combining the CDR3 with reference TRBV7-9 and TRBJ1-2 gives the whole variable domain DTGVSQNPRHKITKRGQNVTFRCDPISEHNRLYWYRQTLGQGPEFLTYFQNEAQLEKSRLLSDRFSAERPKGSFSTLEIQRTEQGDSAMYLCASSPLNPGTGGSHYGYTFGSGTRLTVV.

This sequence joins TRBV7-2 and TRBJ1-2; the D gene is possibly TRBD1 (5 bases). Germline CDR1 is SGHTA and CDR2 is FQGNSA. V shed 5 bases and J shed 3 bases, with 13 bases lying between them. This CDR3 has 14 residues. The chain's CDR3 is CASSPRTSDYGYTF. The CDR3 DNA sequence: TGTGCCAGCAGCCCCCGGACATCCGACTATGGCTACACCTTC.

The chain links TRBV9 to TRBJ1-3, with D possibly being TRBD1 (6 bases). The germline V gene encodes CDR1 SGDLS and CDR2 YYNGEE. V dropped 0 bases and J dropped 2 bases, with 9 bases sitting between them. The CDR3 contains 15 residues. As DNA, the CDR3 is TGTGCCAGCAGCGTAGGCGGGGGGCCTGGAAACACCATATATTTT. Translated: CASSVGGGPGNTIYF.

V is TRBV28 and J is TRBJ1-1; a possible D gene is TRBD1 (5 bases). V lost 5 bases and J 7 bases, leaving 14 bases between the germline ends. CDR3 length: 13 residues. Germline values: CDR1 MDHEN, CDR2 SYDVKM. DNA for the CDR3: TGTGCCAGCAGTATTCTGACAGAGGATGAAGCTTTCTTT. Protein: CASSILTEDEAFF.

V gene TRBV5-6 combines with J gene TRBJ2-2; TRBD1 matches 8 bases. Per the germline V gene, CDR1 is SGHDT and CDR2 is YYEEEE. The CDR3 runs 17 residues. The V segment lost 0 bases and the J segment 4 bases; nucleotides outside the gene matches: 8. The CDR3 region is CASSLDVRGLGTGELFF. The CDR3 nucleotides are TGTGCCAGCAGCTTGGATGTCAGGGGGCTGGGCACCGGGGAGCTGTTTTTT.